The 19 T cell receptor beta chains below were found in one sample sequenced in a study of vaccination and CD4 T cells after COVID-19. Treatment described: roughly 10-day PBMC culture with coronavirus spike peptide pools or control peptides (ViraFEST assay). No antigen has been assigned to these receptors. The Oncomine TCR Beta short-read assay was applied to DNA of cultured CD4+ T cells. TCRdb independently ran MiXCR on the PCR reads; one entry per CDR3 protein. Of approximately 3,000 distinct CDR3 sequences detected, approximately 76% appear once; the ten largest clones hold more than 20%. The sample consisted of CD4+ T cells from blood, cultured in vitro. These receptor sequences come from a human donor who had recovered from COVID-19.

The V gene is TRBV14, the J gene TRBJ1-1; D is uncertain. This CDR3 spans 11 amino acids. CDR1 and CDR2 (germline): SGHDN, FVKESK. Trimming cost V 3 bases and J 7 bases, with 6 bases left between them. Written as DNA, the CDR3 is TGTGCCAGCAGCCAGGTGGTTGAAGCTTTCTTT. Amino acid sequence: CASSQVVEAFF. Based on the CDR3 plus reference TRBV14 and TRBJ1-1, the full variable domain is EAGVTQFPSHSVIEKGQTVTLRCDPISGHDNLYWYRRVMGKEIKFLLHFVKESKQDESGMPNNRFLAERTGGTYSTLKVQPAELEDSGVYFCASSQVVEAFFGQGTRLTVV.

The J gene is TRBJ1-6, the V gene TRBV20-1, with a tentative D call TRBD1 (6 bases). This CDR3 spans 17 amino acids. The V and J ends lost 0 bases and 0 bases respectively, with 12 bases between them. Germline V lookup: CDR1 DFQATT, CDR2 SNEGSKA (reference sequence). The CDR3 nucleotides read TGCAGTGCTAGAGATCTAGAGGACAGCTCCTATAATTCACCCCTCCACTTT. Translation: CSARDLEDSSYNSPLHF.

The chain recombines TRBV5-1 with TRBJ2-7; 10 bases agree with TRBD1. The trim removed 4 bases at V and 3 bases at J, leaving 7 bases unmatched. This CDR3 is built from 15 residues. CDR1 and CDR2 (germline): SGHRS, YFSETQ. The CDR3 loop is CASSPRTGGIYEQYF. The CDR3 nucleotides read TGCGCCAGCAGCCCACGGACAGGGGGGATCTACGAGCAGTACTTC.

The rearrangement links TRBV28 to TRBJ2-2; 8 nucleotides match TRBD1. Germline assignment: CDR1 MDHEN and CDR2 SYDVKM. Losses at the gene ends were 5 bases for V and 6 bases for J; bases not matched to a gene: 8. The CDR3 is 15 residues long. CDR3 sequence reads: CASSRPGQVPGELFF. CDR3 DNA sequence: TGTGCCAGCAGTCGACCGGGACAGGTACCCGGGGAGCTGTTTTTT.

V gene TRBV24-1 combines with J gene TRBJ2-3, with D perhaps matching TRBD2 (6 bases). The length of the CDR3 is 21 residues. The ends were cut back, 2 bases at V and 0 bases at J, with 26 bases in the middle. Germline lookup yields CDR1 KGHDR and CDR2 SFDVKD. This CDR3 reads CATSDSAQRRAIGGSTDTQYF. Written as DNA, the CDR3 is TGTGCCACCAGTGATTCAGCTCAACGGAGGGCCATTGGCGGGAGCACAGATACGCAGTATTTT.

Only one count was recorded for this clonotype. The J gene is TRBJ1-1, the V gene TRBV5-4; the D is unclear. There are 14 residues in the CDR3. Germline V CDR1 and CDR2: SGHNT, YYREEE (reference sequence). V was shortened by 0 bases and J by 5 bases, with 11 bases between the two germline ends. The CDR3 loop reads CASSLEAGKTEAFF. The CDR3 coding sequence is TGTGCCAGCAGCTTGGAGGCGGGGAAGACTGAAGCTTTCTTT.

This clonotype was seen more than once but under ten times. The J gene is TRBJ1-2, the V gene TRBV20-1; D is uncertain. Germline V CDR1 and CDR2: DFQATT, SNEGSKA (reference sequence). The V and J ends lost 0 bases and 6 bases respectively, with 11 bases between them. The CDR3 has 13 amino acids. The CDR3 bases are TGCAGTGCTAGAGATTTACGTGAGGATGGCTACACCTTC. This encodes CSARDLREDGYTF.

This clonotype is judged large. The V and J genes are TRBV10-3 and TRBJ2-7, with 9 bases matching TRBD1. V trimming: 4 bases; J trimming: 3 bases; junction bases outside the gene matches: 7. In germline, CDR1 is ENHRY, CDR2 SYGVKD. CDR3 length: 15 amino acids. This CDR3 reads CAISGGDRVNYEQYF. CDR3 bases: TGTGCCATCAGTGGTGGGGACAGGGTCAACTACGAGCAGTACTTC.

The chain recombines TRBV7-2 with TRBJ1-1; no firm D call. This CDR3 region has 13 residues. Deletions cut 5 bases from V and 6 bases from J, with 13 bases between. Germline V CDR1 and CDR2: SGHTA, FQGNSA. DNA for the CDR3: TGTGCCAGCAGCCCCGATCCAAGTTCTGAAGCTTTCTTT. It encodes CASSPDPSSEAFF. Complete variable domain (other parts from reference TRBV7-2 and TRBJ1-1): GAGVSQSPSNKVTEKGKDVELRCDPISGHTALYWYRQSLGQGLEFLIYFQGNSAPDKSGLPSDRFSAERTGGSVSTLTIQRTQQEDSAVYLCASSPDPSSEAFFGQGTRLTVV.

The table lists this clonotype with a count of one. This chain links TRBV10-3 with TRBJ1-5; 8 nucleotides agree with TRBD1. V trimming: 6 bases; J trimming: 0 bases; junction bases outside the gene matches: 4. The germline V gene encodes CDR1 ENHRY and CDR2 SYGVKD. The CDR3 has 15 residues. The CDR3: CAIRGTGYSNQPQHF. As DNA, the CDR3 is TGTGCCATCAGAGGGACAGGATATAGCAATCAGCCCCAGCATTTT.

The rearrangement joins TRBV7-9 to TRBJ1-1; a possible D gene is TRBD1 (5 bases). This CDR3 is 16 amino acids long. V dropped 2 bases and J dropped 2 bases, with 15 bases sitting between them. Germline V CDR1 and CDR2: SEHNR, FQNEAQ (reference sequence). CDR3 sequence: CASSLKLRTTNTEAFF. The CDR3, as DNA: TGTGCCAGCAGCTTAAAGCTTCGGACAACCAACACTGAAGCTTTCTTT.

The chain links TRBV2 to TRBJ1-2; D is possibly TRBD1 (6 bases). The V and J ends lost 4 bases and 6 bases respectively, with 18 bases between them. Germline V lookup: CDR1 SNHLY, CDR2 FYNNEI. The CDR3 runs to 15 residues. The CDR3 is CASSVIGQGIDGYTF. CDR3 nucleotide sequence: TGTGCCAGCAGTGTGATCGGTCAGGGGATTGATGGCTACACCTTC.

This clonotype counts as large (0.1 to 1%). The chain combines TRBV10-1 with TRBJ2-6; TRBD1 matches 12 bases. V lost 8 bases and J lost 5; bases outside the gene matches: 7. There are 16 residues in the CDR3. Germline CDR1 reads WNHNN; CDR2 reads SYGVQD (reference sequence). The CDR3 sequence: CASRGTGGARANVLTF. CDR3 nucleotide sequence: TGCGCCAGCCGTGGGACAGGGGGCGCAAGGGCCAACGTCCTGACTTTC.

The V and J genes are TRBV18 and TRBJ2-7, with a possible D match to TRBD1 (6 bases). V gave up 2 bases and J gave up 1 base, with 12 bases separating them. CDR3 size: 15 residues. CDR1 and CDR2 from the germline V gene are KGHSH and LQKENI. The CDR3 bases are TGTGCCAGCTCACCAAGTAAAGGGGGTTCCTACGAGCAGTACTTC. Amino acids: CASSPSKGGSYEQYF.

This sequence joins TRBV15 and TRBJ1-2; 9 bases match TRBD1. V lost 4 bases and J lost 8; bases outside the gene matches: 5. The CDR3 is 13 amino acids. In germline, CDR1 is LNHNV, CDR2 YYDKDF (reference sequence). CDR3 protein: CATSISGQGGYTF. DNA for the CDR3: TGTGCCACCAGCATATCAGGACAGGGGGGCTACACCTTC.

V gene TRBV7-2 combines with J gene TRBJ2-7, with 7 positions matching TRBD1. This CDR3 has 15 residues. Trimming cost V 5 bases and J 0 bases; bases outside gene matches: 7. The germline CDR1 and CDR2 sequences are SGHTA and FQGNSA. The DNA for the CDR3 is TGTGCCAGCAGCCCCCGACGGGACAGCTCCTACGAGCAGTACTTC. This translates into CASSPRRDSSYEQYF.

V and J are TRBV29-1 and TRBJ2-1; tentatively, D is TRBD1 or TRBD2 (6 bases each). Germline V CDR1 and CDR2: SQVTM, ANQGSEA. The CDR3 spans 15 residues. V lost 4 bases and J lost 8, with 21 bases in between. CDR3 region: CSVVAGGLRRDEQFF. The CDR3 nucleotides read TGCAGCGTTGTTGCCGGGGGCCTTCGCCGGGATGAGCAGTTCTTC.

The gene calls are TRBV6-1 and TRBJ1-2; no clear D gene. V lost 5 bases to trimming and J lost 3 bases, with 16 bases between them. The V gene's germline CDR1 is MNHNS and CDR2 SASEGT. The CDR3 contains 15 residues. The CDR3 DNA is TGTGCCAGCAGTCGCTCCCAGACTCACCACTATGGCTACACCTTC. Its translation: CASSRSQTHHYGYTF.

The V gene is TRBV20-1, the J gene TRBJ2-1; D remains unclear. Trimming pared 2 bases from V and 9 bases from J, leaving 17 bases between. Germline CDR1 and CDR2: DFQATT and SNEGSKA (reference sequence). The CDR3 has 14 residues. The CDR3 spells CSARPPALNFEQFF. The DNA of the CDR3 is TGCAGTGCTAGACCACCCGCACTTAACTTTGAGCAGTTCTTC.